These 20 T cell receptor beta chains were all obtained from the same sample, sequenced in a study of CD4 and CD8 cells across lung adenocarcinoma regions. Each CDR3 protein is one row after TCRdb ran MiXCR on the PCR reads. The sample holds 3,000 to 4,500 distinct CDR3 sequences, 64% seen once. The specimen sequenced was CD4+ T cells from the margin of a lung tumor. These receptor sequences come from a male donor with lung adenocarcinoma. The CD4 and CD8 labels of this study may be unreliable.

The CDR3, as DNA: TGTGCCAGCCGCAAGCGGGAGGGTGAGCAGTTCTTC. Its translation is CASRKREGEQFF. The J gene is TRBJ2-1, the V gene TRBV12-3 or TRBV12-4; 10 bases match TRBD2. Germline trimming cut 8 bases from V and 9 bases from J; bases unmatched to any gene: 4. The CDR3 contains 12 residues.

This clonotype was detected once. V is TRBV11-2 and J is TRBJ2-5; D call uncertain. Per the germline V gene, CDR1 is SGHAT and CDR2 is FQNNGV. V was trimmed by 5 bases and J by 7 bases, leaving 14 bases between them. This CDR3 is 13 amino acids long. The CDR3 nucleotides are TGTGCCAGCAGCCATCTGGGCATGGTGACCCAGTACTTC. Translation: CASSHLGMVTQYF.

The rearrangement joins TRBV7-8 to TRBJ2-5; 8 bases map to TRBD2. After removal of 1 base from V and 4 bases from J, the junction contained 11 bases not matched to a gene. The CDR3 totals 17 residues. Germline CDR1 reads SGHVS; CDR2 reads FQNEAQ. The CDR3 region is CASSLGVTSGRGETQYF. DNA of the CDR3: TGTGCCAGCAGCTTAGGCGTAACCAGCGGGAGAGGAGAGACCCAGTACTTC. The full variable domain, in which reference TRBV7-8 and TRBJ2-5 provide the parts outside the CDR3, is GAGVSQSPRYKVAKRGQDVALRCDPISGHVSLFWYQQALGQGPEFLTYFQNEAQLDKSGLPSDRFFAERPEGSVSTLKIQRTQQEDSAVYLCASSLGVTSGRGETQYFGPGTRLLVL.

This clonotype was picked up a small number of times. The V gene is TRBV6-1, the J gene TRBJ2-2, with D tentatively TRBD2 (5 bases). CDR3 length: 14 amino acids. Per germline, CDR1 MNHNS and CDR2 SASEGT. Trimming left V 1 base short and J 8 bases short, with 11 bases between. CDR3 region: CASSEDRDSGELFF. In DNA, the CDR3 is TGTGCCAGCAGTGAAGATCGGGATTCGGGGGAGCTGTTTTTT.

The chain links TRBV6-1 to TRBJ2-5; 8 bases align to TRBD1. The DNA end favors TRBJ2-7, so the J call may be wrong. CDR3 length: 14 amino acids. Germline V gene data show CDR1 as MNHNS and CDR2 as SASEGT. CDR3 residues: CASSSRDRSYEQYF. DNA for the CDR3: TGTGCCAGCAGCTCCCGGGACAGGTCCTACGAGCAGTACTTC.

This clonotype was counted once. V and J are TRBV10-3 and TRBJ2-1; 7 positions agree with TRBD1. The V gene's germline CDR1 is ENHRY and CDR2 SYGVKD. V gave up 5 bases and J gave up 4 bases; unmatched junction bases: 2. The CDR3 is made up of 13 amino acids. DNA for the CDR3: TGTGCCATCAGTTGGGGACAGTACAATGAGCAGTTCTTC. Encoded protein: CAISWGQYNEQFF.

The chain employs TRBV6-1 and TRBJ2-5, with 14 bases lining up with TRBD2. The J call is doubtful: the DNA matches TRBJ2-7 better. Per germline, CDR1 MNHNS and CDR2 SASEGT. CDR3 length equals 14 residues. The CDR3 loop reads CASSPGTSGSEQYF. The DNA for the CDR3 is TGTGCCAGCAGTCCCGGGACTAGCGGGAGCGAGCAGTACTTC.

The chain uses TRBV7-8 and TRBJ2-2, with 10 bases aligning to TRBD1. The CDR3 runs to 17 residues. J was trimmed by 6 bases and V by 1 base; bases with no gene match: 8. CDR1 is SGHVS, CDR2 FQNEAQ, per germline. The CDR3 protein is CASSLVGRTGGSGELFF. In DNA form, the CDR3 reads TGTGCCAGCAGCTTAGTTGGCCGGACAGGGGGTTCCGGGGAGCTGTTTTTT.

The chain has TRBV11-1 and TRBJ2-5; possibly TRBD1 for D (6 bases). CDR3 length: 16 residues. CDR1 and CDR2 (germline): SGHAT, FQDESV (reference sequence). Trimming cost V 5 bases and J 4 bases, with 20 bases left between them. The DNA of the CDR3 is TGTGCCAGCAGCGACCACGACAGGAACCTTCGAGAGACCCAGTACTTC. Amino acids: CASSDHDRNLRETQYF.

V and J are TRBV11-2 and TRBJ2-1, with D unclear. The end of the DNA aligns better with TRBJ2-7, so the J call may be wrong. Germline V gene data show CDR1 as SGHAT and CDR2 as FQNNGV. This CDR3 is built from 12 residues. CDR3 nucleotides: TGTGCCAGCAGCTTAGTCCAGGAAGAGCAGTACTTC. It specifies CASSLVQEEQYF.

The chain combines TRBV7-4 with TRBJ2-5; 8 positions match TRBD1. With the DNA end fitting TRBJ2-7 better, the J assignment may be wrong. This CDR3 has 14 residues. The germline V gene has CDR1 SGHVT and CDR2 SQSDAQ. CDR3: CASSFRTGPDEQYF. Written as DNA, the CDR3 is TGTGCCAGCAGCTTCCGGACAGGGCCCGACGAGCAGTACTTC.

In DNA form, the CDR3 reads TGTGCCAGCAGTTTTAAAGGGGGGCCCTACGAGCAGTACTTC. As protein: CASSFKGGPYEQYF. The chain links TRBV12-3 or TRBV12-4 to TRBJ2-1; D may match TRBD1 or TRBD2 (6 bases each). The DNA end favors TRBJ2-7, so the J call may be wrong. The CDR3 runs to 14 residues.

The chain joins TRBV6-1 to TRBJ2-1; 10 positions agree with TRBD1. The CDR3 loop spans 15 amino acids. Germline CDR1 reads MNHNS; CDR2 reads SASEGT. Unmatched junction bases numbered 4, after V lost 4 bases and J lost 4 bases. CDR3 amino acids: CASSAGQGVYNEQFF. CDR3 coding DNA: TGTGCCAGCAGTGCCGGACAGGGGGTTTACAATGAGCAGTTCTTC.

The chain carries TRBV10-3 and TRBJ2-5; D ambiguous. Trimming removed 11 bases from V and 11 bases from J, with 24 bases in between. This CDR3 has 13 residues. Germline V gives CDR1 ENHRY, CDR2 SYGVKD. CDR3 loop: CAALPGAEVTQYF. CDR3 sequence (DNA): TGTGCCGCCTTACCGGGCGCCGAAGTGACGCAGTACTTC.

This clonotype was counted once. A junction end diverges from the germline sequence, so it may reflect a read error. V is TRBV6-1 and J is TRBJ2-1, with D possibly being TRBD1 or TRBD2 (6 bases each). From germline, CDR1 is MNHNS and CDR2 SASEGT. This CDR3 has 15 amino acids. CDR3 sequence (DNA): TGTGCCGGGGGTGAAGGGGGGCATGGCCCAGAGACGCAGTATTTC. It is translated as CAGGEGGHGPETQYF.

The rearrangement joins TRBV6-1 to TRBJ2-5; 14 bases align to TRBD2. The end of the DNA fits TRBJ2-7 better, so the J call may be wrong. The CDR3 is made up of 15 amino acids. Germline V lookup: CDR1 MNHNS, CDR2 SASEGT. The CDR3 protein is CASFSGTSGRYEQYF. CDR3 in DNA: TGTGCCAGCTTTTCCGGGACTAGCGGGAGATACGAGCAGTACTTC.

Only a few counts were recorded for this clonotype. The CDR3 here is CASSLRGRGSDTQYF. The DNA of the CDR3 is TGTGCCAGCAGTCTCAGGGGGCGCGGGTCAGATACGCAGTATTTT. This chain connects TRBV7-2 to TRBJ2-3, with TRBD1 matching over 8 bases. With V trimmed by 6 bases and J by 4 bases, 9 bases remained unmatched. CDR3 length equals 15 residues. In germline, CDR1 is SGHTA, CDR2 FQGNSA.

This clonotype was observed a handful of times. V gene TRBV6-1 combines with J gene TRBJ2-1; D not certain. The CDR3 is made up of 13 amino acids. The germline V gene has CDR1 MNHNS and CDR2 SASEGT. The V and J ends lost 3 bases and 9 bases respectively, with 12 bases between them. The CDR3 loop is CASSDLGSGEQFF. The CDR3 coding sequence is TGTGCCAGCAGTGATCTAGGGTCAGGTGAGCAGTTCTTC.

This chain links TRBV11-1 with TRBJ2-1; 7 nucleotides line up with TRBD1. The CDR3 length is 15 residues. In germline, CDR1 is SGHAT, CDR2 FQDESV (reference sequence). The trim removed 5 bases at V and 0 bases at J, leaving 4 bases unmatched. This CDR3 is CASSRQGNSYNEQFF. The CDR3 DNA sequence: TGTGCCAGCAGCCGACAGGGAAACTCCTACAATGAGCAGTTCTTC.

In its sample, this clonotype was seen a few times. The chain couples TRBV6-1 to TRBJ1-2, with 12 bases that match TRBD1. Trimming cost V 7 bases and J 7 bases; bases outside gene matches: 7. Germline CDR1 and CDR2: MNHNS and SASEGT. The CDR3 covers 14 residues. DNA for the CDR3: TGTGCCAGCACCTCGGGACAGGGGGCCGGTGGCTACACCTTC. This encodes CASTSGQGAGGYTF.